These 30 T cell receptor beta chains came from one sample sequenced in a study of CD8 T cells in Susac syndrome. The authors reverse transcribed roughly 0.45 to 1 ug RNA with random hexamers. TCRdb re-called the immunoSEQ multiplex PCR reads through MiXCR, storing one row per CDR3 protein. Of 90,000 to 150,000 distinct CDR3 sequences listed, 94% are singletons. The specimen sequenced was CD4+ T cells from PBMCs. The origin of the receptors is a human donor in good health.

This clonotype was seen a single time. J is TRBJ2-5 and V is TRBV12-3 or TRBV12-4; 9 bases are a match to TRBD1. J lost 7 bases, V lost 10 bases, and 16 bases had no gene match. The CDR3 loop spans 15 amino acids. The CDR3 is CATERPGTGSGTQYF. Here the CDR3 DNA reads TGTGCCACCGAAAGGCCCGGGACAGGGTCAGGGACCCAGTACTTC.

The CDR3 protein is CASSYGRFMDYEQYF. The DNA of the CDR3 is TGTGCCAGCAGCTATGGACGTTTTATGGACTACGAGCAGTACTTC. The gene calls are TRBV6-5 and TRBJ2-7, with D unclear. Germline V CDR1 and CDR2: MNHEY, SVGAGI. The CDR3 length is 15 residues. Trimming stripped 6 bases from V and 3 bases from J, with 18 bases between.

V gene TRBV7-9 combines with J gene TRBJ2-1; 9 nucleotides align to TRBD1. There are 14 residues in the CDR3. Germline values: CDR1 SEHNR, CDR2 FQNEAQ (reference sequence). The J segment lost 8 bases and the V segment lost 0 bases, leaving 2 bases of the junction unmatched. The CDR3, as DNA: TGTGCCAGCAGCTTAGCAAGACAGGGGGATGAGCAGTTCTTC. Its translation: CASSLARQGDEQFF.

Turning to this clonotype: The CDR3 ends on some other residue instead of the conserved phenylalanine or tryptophan, so this is likely a read error. The V and J genes are TRBV29-1 and TRBJ1-3; D ambiguous. The CDR3 is 17 residues long. V lost 0 bases, J lost 0 bases, and 15 bases lay in between. Per germline, CDR1 SQVTM and CDR2 ANQGSEA. This chain's CDR3 is CSVEEVTWRGSGNTIYS. The CDR3 DNA is TGCAGCGTTGAAGAAGTTACGTGGAGAGGCTCTGGAAACACCATATATTCT.

This rearrangement joins TRBV4-3 to TRBJ2-5; 7 nucleotides align to TRBD1. The V and J ends lost 0 bases and 2 bases, in that order; junction bases with no gene match: 3. Germline CDR1 LGHNA, CDR2 YSLEER. This CDR3 has 15 amino acids. CDR3 region: CASSQDRGRQETQYF. The CDR3, as DNA: TGCGCCAGCAGCCAAGATAGGGGGCGACAAGAGACCCAGTACTTC.

The chain links TRBV30 to TRBJ2-1; no clear D gene. This CDR3 has 15 amino acids. V was pared by 4 bases and J by 3 bases, with 16 bases between. Germline lookup yields CDR1 GTSNPN and CDR2 SVGIG (reference sequence). In DNA, the CDR3 is TGTGCCTGGACTCTAGTCCGACTGAACTACAATGAGCAGTTCTTC. This codes for CAWTLVRLNYNEQFF.

V usage is TRBV12-5 and J usage is TRBJ2-1; perhaps TRBD1 as D (6 bases). V was cut by 2 bases and J by 13 bases, with 15 bases left in between. The CDR3 covers 13 residues. CDR1 is LGHNT, CDR2 FRNRAP, per germline. This chain's CDR3 is CASGLPPGVFQFF. The CDR3 DNA is TGTGCTAGTGGTTTGCCCCCAGGGGTGTTCCAGTTCTTC.

The chain carries TRBV6-5 and TRBJ2-3; a weak D match, TRBD1 (6 bases). The V gene's germline CDR1 is MNHEY and CDR2 SVGAGI. This CDR3 is built from 14 residues. V gave up 6 bases and J gave up 6 bases, with 16 bases separating them. The CDR3 spells CASSDRWSSDTQYF. CDR3 bases: TGTGCCAGCAGCGACAGGTGGTCCTCGGATACGCAGTATTTT.

The chain has TRBV5-1 and TRBJ2-3; possible D gene TRBD1, 7 bases. Germline loops: CDR1 SGHRS, CDR2 YFSETQ. With 3 bases removed from V and 1 base from J, the gap between germline ends came to 12 bases. The CDR3 sequence is 15 residues long. The CDR3, as DNA: TGCGCCAGCAGCTGGGGACAGCGGGGCACAGATACGCAGTATTTT. It is translated as CASSWGQRGTDTQYF.

This clonotype was seen a handful of times. The chain has TRBV7-9 and TRBJ2-7, with D unresolved. This CDR3 has 13 residues. Trimming took 5 bases from V and 5 from J, leaving 13 bases between them. CDR1 is SEHNR and CDR2 is FQNEAQ in the germline V gene (reference sequence). CDR3 nucleotide sequence: TGTGCCAGCAGCCCCAAAGGGTATGACGAGCAGTACTTC. This encodes CASSPKGYDEQYF.

The chain carries TRBV21-1 and TRBJ2-2; the table's D call of TRBD1 was not tested on the DNA. TRBV21-1 is annotated as a pseudogene. The length of the CDR3 is 16 residues. CDR3 in amino acids: CASSLPGRENTGELFF. As DNA, the CDR3 is TGTGCCAGCAGTCTCCCGGGGCGGGAGAACACCGGGGAGCTGTTTTTT.

V is TRBV20-1 and J is TRBJ2-7; TRBD2 is a possible D gene (6 bases). This CDR3 comprises 14 residues. V gave up 0 bases and J gave up 0 bases, with 9 bases separating them. Germline-derived CDR1 and CDR2 are DFQATT and SNEGSKA (reference sequence). The chain's CDR3 is CSARDGDFSYEQYF. The CDR3 bases are TGCAGTGCTAGAGATGGGGACTTCTCCTACGAGCAGTACTTC.

The chain carries TRBV19 and TRBJ2-2; no clear D gene. Trimming took 4 bases from V and 7 from J, leaving 10 bases between them. This CDR3 is built from 13 residues. Germline values: CDR1 LNHDA, CDR2 SQIVND (reference sequence). CDR3 amino acids: CASSTTPLGELFF. In DNA, the CDR3 is TGTGCCAGTAGTACCACCCCCCTCGGGGAGCTGTTTTTT. Full variable domain (outside the CDR3, taken from reference TRBV19 and TRBJ2-2): DGGITQSPKYLFRKEGQNVTLSCEQNLNHDAMYWYRQDPGQGLRLIYYSQIVNDFQKGDIAEGYSVSREKKESFPLTVTSAQKNPTAFYLCASSTTPLGELFFGEGSRLTVL.

The CDR3 DNA follows: TGTGCCAGCAGCGCGGGGGGACAGGGCGTTTACGAGCAGTACTTC. Translated, it gives CASSAGGQGVYEQYF. The rearrangement joins TRBV9 to TRBJ2-7, with 9 bases fitting TRBD1. This CDR3 is 15 amino acids long. Germline V gene lookup returns CDR1 SGDLS and CDR2 YYNGEE. V lost 3 bases to trimming and J lost 4 bases; unmatched junction nucleotides: 8. Based on the CDR3 plus reference TRBV9 and TRBJ2-7, the full variable domain is DSGVTQTPKHLITATGQRVTLRCSPRSGDLSVYWYQQSLDQGLQFLIQYYNGEERAKGNILERFSAQQFPDLHSELNLSSLELGDSALYFCASSAGGQGVYEQYFGPGTRLTVT.

The J gene is TRBJ2-3, the V gene TRBV7-9, with TRBD2 as a possible D gene (5 bases). The CDR3 totals 17 residues. Germline-derived CDR1 and CDR2 are SEHNR and FQNEAQ (reference sequence). The V end was cut by 5 bases, the J end by 2 bases, with 20 bases between. The CDR3 here is CASSPYVGAENTDTQYF. The CDR3 DNA is TGTGCCAGCAGCCCATACGTAGGAGCGGAGAACACAGATACGCAGTATTTT.

The CDR3 DNA is TGTGCCAGCAGCCAAGCGGCTAGCGGGGACTACGAGCAGTACTTC. Translating it yields CASSQAASGDYEQYF. V and J are TRBV3-1 and TRBJ2-7; the match to TRBD2 covers 9 bases. The CDR3 totals 15 residues. Germline V gives CDR1 LGHDT, CDR2 YNNKEL (reference sequence). Trimming took 1 base from V and 3 from J; bases not matched to a gene: 4.

The chain uses TRBV20-1 and TRBJ2-5; 8 bases are shared with TRBD1. From germline, CDR1 is DFQATT and CDR2 SNEGSKA (reference sequence). The CDR3 sequence is 13 residues long. V trimming: 5 bases; J trimming: 2 bases; junction bases outside the gene matches: 4. DNA of the CDR3: TGCAGTGCTTCCGGACAGGGACAAGAGACCCAGTACTTC. This codes for CSASGQGQETQYF.

The chain combines TRBV4-2 with TRBJ2-7; D ambiguous. The CDR3 extends over 14 amino acids. Trimming took 0 bases from V and 6 from J, leaving 12 bases between them. The germline V gene encodes CDR1 LGHNA and CDR2 YNFKEQ. The CDR3 nucleotides read TGTGCCAGCAGCCAAGATATGGGTAGATTCGAGCAGTACTTC. Amino acids: CASSQDMGRFEQYF.

The V call is TRBV7-9, the J call TRBJ2-7; no firm D call. The CDR3 consists of 14 residues. The V end lost 5 bases, the J end lost 1 base, and 12 bases lay between the germline ends. Germline CDR1 reads SEHNR; CDR2 reads FQNEAQ (reference sequence). The CDR3 reads CASSTSQISYEQYF. CDR3 bases: TGTGCCAGCAGCACCAGTCAAATATCCTACGAGCAGTACTTC.

The chain joins TRBV30 to TRBJ1-3; D gene uncertain. The CDR3 length is 14 residues. V lost 3 bases and J 0 bases, leaving 9 bases between the germline ends. The V gene's germline CDR1 is GTSNPN and CDR2 SVGIG (reference sequence). As DNA, the CDR3 is TGTGCCTGGAGACCGACGAGCTCTGGAAACACCATATATTTT. The encoded protein is CAWRPTSSGNTIYF. Combining the CDR3 with reference TRBV30 and TRBJ1-3 gives the whole variable domain SQTIHQWPATLVQPVGSPLSLECTVEGTSNPNLYWYRQAAGRGLQLLFYSVGIGQISSEVPQNLSASRPQDRQFILSSKKLLLSDSGFYLCAWRPTSSGNTIYFGEGSWLTVV.

The CDR3 reads CASTLELAGGLTSTDTQYF. CDR3 in DNA: TGTGCCAGCACCCTCGAACTAGCGGGAGGACTAACTAGCACAGATACGCAGTATTTT. The rearrangement links TRBV28 to TRBJ2-3; 12 bases fit TRBD2. The V gene's germline CDR1 is MDHEN and CDR2 SYDVKM. J lost 0 bases, V lost 7 bases, and 14 bases had no gene match. CDR3 length: 19 residues.

Written as DNA, the CDR3 is TGTGCCAGCAGTTACGTGGGGGCCGGGGTAAACCCCTACGAGCAGTACTTC. Its protein product is CASSYVGAGVNPYEQYF. This chain links TRBV6-2 or TRBV6-3 with TRBJ2-7, with D possibly being TRBD1 (6 bases). The CDR3 spans 17 residues. CDR1 is MNHEY, CDR2 SVGEGT, per germline. V gave up 2 bases and J gave up 2 bases, with 19 bases separating them.

This sequence joins TRBV7-2 and TRBJ1-5, with D unresolved. In germline, CDR1 is SGHTA, CDR2 FQGNSA. CDR3 size: 12 residues. Trimming took off 2 bases at V and 6 bases at J, with 5 bases between the two ends. The DNA of the CDR3 is TGTGCCAGCAGCTTAAATTCTCAGCCCCAGCATTTT. Translation: CASSLNSQPQHF.

The DNA of the CDR3 is TGTGCCAGCAGTAACTCTCTGGGGACTACTAATACGCAGTATTTT. Amino acid sequence: CASSNSLGTTNTQYF. The V call is TRBV9, the J call TRBJ2-3; 7 bases are a match to TRBD2. V was clipped by 5 bases and J by 7 bases; unmatched bases: 13. This CDR3 has 15 residues. Germline V gene sequence: CDR1 SGDLS, CDR2 YYNGEE.

The chain has TRBV29-1 and TRBJ2-1, with 9 bases matching TRBD2. This CDR3 contains 15 residues. Germline V gene data show CDR1 as SQVTM and CDR2 as ANQGSEA. The V and J ends lost 4 bases and 9 bases, in that order; junction bases with no gene match: 13. The CDR3 is CSVAYQGGGRVEQFF. In nucleotides, the CDR3 is TGCAGCGTTGCTTATCAAGGTGGCGGGAGGGTTGAGCAGTTCTTC.

The rearrangement joins TRBV27 to TRBJ2-5; D may be TRBD2 (6 bases). Germline lookup yields CDR1 MNHEY and CDR2 SMNVEV (reference sequence). The ends were cut back, 4 bases at V and 5 bases at J, with 11 bases in the middle. This CDR3 region has 13 residues. The CDR3 protein is CASSYGGGETQYF. The CDR3 DNA reads TGTGCCAGCAGTTACGGAGGAGGGGAGACCCAGTACTTC.

The chain links TRBV5-1 to TRBJ1-1; D perhaps matches TRBD1 (5 bases). This CDR3 region has 13 residues. V was pared by 4 bases and J by 2 bases, with 9 bases between. Germline V CDR1 and CDR2: SGHRS, YFSETQ. The CDR3 nucleotides read TGCGCCAGCAGCGGGACCGAAAACACTGAAGCTTTCTTT. Translated, it gives CASSGTENTEAFF.

This chain links TRBV5-6 with TRBJ1-1; no firm D call. The ends were cut back, 6 bases at V and 1 base at J, with 16 bases in the middle. CDR1 and CDR2 from the germline V gene are SGHDT and YYEEEE. CDR3 length: 15 residues. CDR3 DNA sequence: TGTGCCAGCACCCCGACATTAGGAGAGAACACTGAAGCTTTCTTT. Translated: CASTPTLGENTEAFF.

The chain combines TRBV27 with TRBJ1-4, with D perhaps TRBD1 (6 bases). The CDR3 length is 14 residues. The V and J ends lost 3 bases and 5 bases respectively, with 10 bases between them. Germline loops: CDR1 MNHEY, CDR2 SMNVEV (reference sequence). The CDR3 DNA follows: TGTGCCAGCAGTTTCGGACAGCCAAATGAAAAACTGTTTTTT. Translated, it gives CASSFGQPNEKLFF.

This chain joins TRBV18 and TRBJ2-7; no firm D call. The CDR3 contains 14 residues. The V and J ends lost 1 base and 5 bases respectively, with 12 bases between them. CDR1 and CDR2 from the germline V gene are KGHSH and LQKENI. The CDR3 DNA is TGTGCCAGCTCACCACTGAGGTCGGCTAACGAGCAGTACTTC. Protein product: CASSPLRSANEQYF.